The clone carrying this T cell receptor (beta chain) was seen many times. The antigen is not known. MiXCR was run by TCRdb on the PCR reads, yielding one entry per CDR3 protein. The top ten clones hold 0.78% of a sample with some 580,000 distinct CDR3 sequences, 25% of them seen once. Sorted naive CD8 T cells were those defined as CD8+CD4-CCR7+CD45RA+. The record originates from a study of molecular identifiers for immune sequencing clone quantification. As for the study in general: The replicates split RNA from about 20,000 or 100,000 naive CD8 cells five ways and sequenced four. Findings and caveats of the study: Over 99% of effector molecules, yet under 1% of naive-cell molecules, were held by clones above 20 RNA copies.

Germline trimming cut 6 bases from V and 7 bases from J; bases unmatched to any gene: 9. Germline lookup yields CDR1 MNHEY and CDR2 SVGEGT. This CDR3 is 15 amino acids long. V usage is TRBV6-2 or TRBV6-3 and J usage is TRBJ1-6; 7 bases align to TRBD1. The clonotype comes from a human donor in good health. Some libraries in this study had Jurkat cell RNA spiked in. Material for sequencing was naive CD8+ T cells from blood, with Jurkat cell RNA spiked in. Subset specified: FACS-sorted CD8+CD4-CCR7+CD45RA+ naive T cells. The CDR3 loop is CASRAIRDRNSPLHF. The CDR3 region has the DNA TGTGCCAGCAGGGCCATCCGGGACAGAAATTCACCCCTCCACTTT.